This section outlines one T cell receptor (beta chain) sequence together with its context. Its target is not known. These data belong to a study of Graves' ophthalmopathy and Graves' hyperthyroidism. The study, taken as a whole, reports: The majority of expanded thyroid clonotypes above 0.001 frequency also occurred in blood. Ophthalmopathy progression cases were predicted by the model with 60% to 71% sensitivity and about 72% specificity.

Other autoimmune diseases, uncontrolled infections, pregnancy and lactation each led to patient exclusion. Clinical symptoms, serum thyroxine, TRAb, thyroid ultrasound and orbital computed tomography determined diagnosis. Using RNA transcripts, the TCR beta CDR3 regions were amplified. Scientists carried out first-round RT-PCR using HTBI primers and then a second-round multiplex PCR. TCRdb reanalysed the multiplex PCR reads using MiXCR and keeps one entry per CDR3 protein. The sample includes 200,000 to 300,000 distinct CDR3 sequences, approximately 42% seen only once; the top ten take more than 45%. The material sequenced was peripheral blood. This clonotype was sampled from an adult man with Graves' ophthalmopathy.

The CDR3 coding sequence is TGTGCCAGCAGCTCACCCCTTGCCGGGACAGGATTATTCTATGGCTACACCTTC. This translates into CASSSPLAGTGLFYGYTF. The chain carries TRBV7-2 and TRBJ1-2; 8 bases are a match to TRBD1. CDR1 is SGHTA and CDR2 is FQGNSA in the germline V gene. After removal of 4 bases from V and 4 bases from J, the junction contained 17 bases not matched to a gene. This CDR3 is 18 amino acids long. The entire variable domain, with the rest obtained from reference TRBV7-2 and TRBJ1-2, is as follows: GAGVSQSPSNKVTEKGKDVELRCDPISGHTALYWYRQSLGQGLEFLIYFQGNSAPDKSGLPSDRFSAERTGGSVSTLTIQRTQQEDSAVYLCASSSPLAGTGLFYGYTFGSGTRLTVV.